Sequencing of this T cell receptor beta chain was carried out in a study of vaccination effects on CD4 cells after COVID-19. Generated by immunoSEQ multiplex PCR, the TCRdb table keeps only in-frame clones and is missing some. This sample has roughly 56,000 clones; more than 70% occur once, and the top ten carry roughly 1.2%. This clone was seen a single time. The antigen remains undetermined. V was shortened by 0 bases and J by 1 base, with 13 bases between the two germline ends. Germline V CDR1 and CDR2: SQVTM, ANQGSEA. The CDR3 contains 16 residues. Using viral peptide pools, the ViraFEST assay grew out antigen-specific CD4+ T cells prior to sequencing. With approximately 10 days of culture completed, CD4+ T cells were isolated. Participants completed two doses of the BNT162b2 or mRNA-1273 vaccine. All vaccine recipients tested negative for nucleocapsid antibodies and had never contracted SARS-CoV-2 infection.

This clonotype was obtained from a human donor who received a COVID-19 vaccine. The input for sequencing was CD4+ T cells from PBMCs cultured with HCoV-229E spike peptides, taken after COVID-19 vaccination. This chain connects TRBV29-1 to TRBJ2-1, with D perhaps TRBD1 or TRBD2 (5 bases each). CDR3 residues: CSVEDLTGPSYNEQFF. CDR3 DNA: TGCAGCGTTGAAGACTTGACGGGACCTTCCTACAATGAGCAGTTCTTC.